This TCR beta chain was documented in a study of T-cell reconstitution after alpha-beta-depleted transplantation in children. This CDR3 has 18 residues. Germline V gene sequence: CDR1 SNHLY, CDR2 FYNNEI. V was pared by 9 bases and J by 1 base, with 27 bases between. Molecular barcoding with unique molecular identifiers was used for the TCRbeta library. TCRdb reprocessed the PCR reads via MiXCR and lists one record per CDR3 protein. The sample yields around 250,000 distinct CDR3 sequences, about a tenth seen once. This rearrangement joins TRBV2 to TRBJ1-1; TRBD1 might be the D (6 bases). The source material was PBMCs from the stem cell graft donor, sampled from the stem cell graft. The TCR was taken from a human donor who donated a stem cell graft to a child with SCID. The CDR3 DNA reads as TGTGCCAGTCTCTCCGAGACAGGTTTTTTTCAGGGGAACACTGAAGCTTTCTTT. Its translation is CASLSETGFFQGNTEAFF.